This entry lists 29 T cell receptor beta chains sequenced from one sample in a study of blood T cells in healthy people across ages. Then a second PCR, running roughly 6 to 11 cycles, was carried out with a sample-barcoded 5' primer and a J-beta primer mix. TCRdb redid the calling of the 5' RACE reads with MiXCR, one entry per CDR3 protein. In the table there are over 700,000 distinct CDR3 sequences, about 55% of which are singletons. Sequenced material: blood. The receptors shown here come from a man older than 75 in good health.

This clonotype was recorded a few times. V usage is TRBV12-3 or TRBV12-4 and J usage is TRBJ2-3, with 9 bases that match TRBD2. The CDR3 is made up of 15 amino acids. V lost 7 bases, J lost 14 bases, and 19 bases stayed unmatched. The CDR3 loop is CASTPSAGGRRYAYF. CDR3 coding DNA: TGTGCCAGCACCCCATCAGCGGGAGGCCGGAGATACGCGTATTTT.

This clonotype was seen a handful of times. The chain links TRBV27 to TRBJ2-7; 8 bases agree with TRBD2. The ends lost 2 bases at V and 2 bases at J; junction bases unmatched: 14. Germline CDR1 reads MNHEY; CDR2 reads SMNVEV (reference sequence). The CDR3 runs 18 residues. CDR3 loop: CASSLKSGQRGRTYEQYF. The CDR3, as DNA: TGTGCCAGCAGTTTAAAGTCGGGGCAGCGGGGGAGGACCTACGAGCAGTACTTC.

This clonotype has only a few counts. The V gene is TRBV5-1, the J gene TRBJ2-1, with 14 bases identical to TRBD2. V lost 4 bases, J lost 13 bases, and 7 bases stayed unmatched. The CDR3 consists of 14 residues. Germline-derived CDR1 and CDR2 are SGHRS and YFSETQ. CDR3 sequence reads: CASSGGTSGSAQFF. The CDR3 DNA sequence: TGCGCCAGCAGCGGAGGGACTAGCGGGAGCGCCCAGTTCTTC.

This rearrangement joins TRBV5-1 to TRBJ2-7; possibly TRBD2 for D (5 bases). The V gene's germline CDR1 is SGHRS and CDR2 YFSETQ. The length of the CDR3 is 15 residues. Trimming pared 2 bases from V and 6 bases from J, leaving 18 bases between. CDR3 sequence (DNA): TGCGCCAGCAGCTTTCAAGGGTCTCTAGCCGGCGAGCAGTACTTC. This codes for CASSFQGSLAGEQYF.

V is TRBV7-2 and J is TRBJ2-7; D might be TRBD2 (5 bases). CDR3 length equals 16 residues. Per germline, CDR1 SGHTA and CDR2 FQGNSA. The V end was cut by 1 base, the J end by 5 bases, with 18 bases between. DNA of the CDR3: TGTGCCAGCAGCTTAGTGCCGGGAAGCATCGCTCACGAGCAGTACTTC. Amino acid sequence: CASSLVPGSIAHEQYF.

The chain uses TRBV12-3 or TRBV12-4 and TRBJ2-5; 12 nucleotides match TRBD2. The CDR3 covers 15 residues. The V gene end was trimmed by 5 bases and the J gene end by 5 bases; junction bases not matched to a gene: 6. The CDR3 DNA reads TGTGCCAGCAGTGATCGGACTAGCGGGATGGAGACCCAGTACTTC. Protein product: CASSDRTSGMETQYF.

The chain combines TRBV7-9 with TRBJ1-1, with 7 positions matching TRBD1. This CDR3 has 14 residues. V shed 4 bases, J shed 1 base, and the junction held 3 bases outside the gene matches. In germline, CDR1 is SEHNR, CDR2 FQNEAQ (reference sequence). The CDR3 DNA reads as TGTGCCAGCAGCTGGGACAGCCCGAACACTGAAGCTTTCTTT. It encodes CASSWDSPNTEAFF.

This clonotype appeared once. The V gene is TRBV9, the J gene TRBJ2-5; possible D gene TRBD2, 5 bases. The J call may be wrong; the DNA end is better matched by TRBJ2-7. The CDR3 length is 15 residues. Looked up from germline, CDR1 is SGDLS and CDR2 is YYNGEE. The CDR3, as DNA: TGTGCCAGCAGCCCCAACCTAGGACTTATCGACGAGCAGTACTTC. Protein: CASSPNLGLIDEQYF.

Ten or more counts support this clonotype. The chain joins TRBV20-1 to TRBJ2-7, with 9 positions matching TRBD2. The length of the CDR3 is 13 residues. Germline CDR1 DFQATT, CDR2 SNEGSKA (reference sequence). V dropped 6 bases and J dropped 0; count of bases not matched to a gene: 3. CDR3 DNA: TGCAGTGCCGGCGGGGGGGACTCCTACGAGCAGTACTTC. This encodes CSAGGGDSYEQYF.

This clonotype was counted a few times. The chain combines TRBV4-1 with TRBJ2-5; no definite D call. The CDR3 has 12 residues. With 2 bases removed from V and 11 bases from J, the gap between germline ends came to 12 bases. CDR1 and CDR2 from the germline V gene are MGHRA and YSYEKL. This CDR3 reads CASSQSGNEQYF. The DNA for the CDR3 is TGCGCCAGCAGCCAAAGTGGCAATGAGCAGTACTTC.

This rearrangement joins TRBV20-1 to TRBJ2-5; 8 nucleotides align to TRBD2. CDR1 is DFQATT and CDR2 is SNEGSKA in the germline V gene (reference sequence). V lost 3 bases, J lost 4 bases, and 4 bases stayed unmatched. The CDR3 extends over 13 amino acids. The CDR3 DNA sequence: TGCAGTGCTAGCGGGAGGGCCCGAGAGACCCAGTACTTC. It is translated as CSASGRARETQYF.

J is TRBJ1-6 and V is TRBV3-1; D perhaps matches TRBD1 (6 bases). Trimming shortened V by 4 bases and J by 6 bases, and 16 bases separated the two germline ends. This CDR3 is 16 amino acids long. CDR1 is LGHDT and CDR2 is YNNKEL in the germline V gene (reference sequence). The CDR3 loop reads CASSPIRTATNSPLHF. As DNA, the CDR3 is TGTGCCAGCAGCCCAATACGGACAGCGACTAATTCACCCCTCCACTTT.

The rearrangement links TRBV7-9 to TRBJ2-5; a possible D gene is TRBD2 (7 bases). The germline V gene encodes CDR1 SEHNR and CDR2 FQNEAQ (reference sequence). With 6 bases removed from V and 4 bases from J, the gap between germline ends came to 15 bases. CDR3 length: 14 residues. CDR3 DNA sequence: TGTGCCAGCAGTTTTACGGGGGGCCGAGAGACCCAGTACTTC. This sequence encodes CASSFTGGRETQYF.

V gene TRBV7-2 combines with J gene TRBJ2-7; 10 nucleotides align to TRBD1. After removal of 3 bases from V and 10 bases from J, the junction contained 15 bases not matched to a gene. The CDR3 is 16 amino acids. The germline gives CDR1 SGHTA, CDR2 FQGNSA. The CDR3 DNA sequence: TGTGCCAGCAGCTTGGCTGACAGGGGGCGGGAAGAGATCCAGTACTTC. This encodes CASSLADRGREEIQYF.

This clonotype was picked up a small number of times. The chain couples TRBV11-2 to TRBJ2-1; 9 nucleotides line up with TRBD2. V dropped 1 base and J dropped 0; count of bases not matched to a gene: 16. Germline CDR1 and CDR2: SGHAT and FQNNGV. The CDR3 has 21 residues. In DNA, the CDR3 is TGTGCCAGCAGCTTAGTGGGTAGCGGGAGCGTCTCCCCCAGCTCCTACAATGAGCAGTTCTTC. Translation gives CASSLVGSGSVSPSSYNEQFF.

This clonotype was recorded a few times. The CDR3 protein is CASSYIAGSTGELFF. The CDR3 nucleotides are TGTGCCAGCAGTTACATAGCGGGAAGCACCGGGGAGCTGTTTTTT. This rearrangement joins TRBV6-2 or TRBV6-3 to TRBJ2-2, with TRBD2 matching over 8 bases. This CDR3 is 15 amino acids long. Per germline, CDR1 MNHEY and CDR2 SVGEGT. V dropped 2 bases and J dropped 4; count of bases not matched to a gene: 3.

This clonotype was observed a handful of times. The chain couples TRBV5-1 to TRBJ2-3, with a possible D match to TRBD1 (5 bases). The CDR3 extends over 15 amino acids. CDR1 SGHRS and CDR2 YFSETQ come from the germline V gene. Trimming pared 1 base from V and 5 bases from J, leaving 14 bases between. CDR3 loop: CASSLPTGERDTQYF. The CDR3 DNA sequence: TGCGCCAGCAGCTTGCCCACAGGAGAGAGAGATACGCAGTATTTT.

V usage is TRBV24-1 and J usage is TRBJ2-5; D gene unclear. Germline V gives CDR1 KGHDR, CDR2 SFDVKD. The CDR3 spans 14 residues. The V end was cut by 4 bases, the J end by 5 bases, with 13 bases between. The CDR3 loop reads CATSDTDPMETQYF. The DNA for the CDR3 is TGTGCCACCAGTGACACCGACCCAATGGAGACCCAGTACTTC.

The CDR3 sequence is CASSVTSGSTYTQYF. CDR3 in DNA: TGTGCCAGCAGCGTGACCAGCGGGAGTACGTATACGCAGTATTTT. V usage is TRBV28 and J usage is TRBJ2-3, with 8 bases fitting TRBD2. Unmatched junction bases numbered 12, after V lost 6 bases and J lost 7 bases. Germline V gene lookup returns CDR1 MDHEN and CDR2 SYDVKM. The CDR3 is 15 residues long.

CDR3 nucleotides: TGTGCCAGCAAGCATTTTCGGGATGAGCAGTTCTTC. Its protein is CASKHFRDEQFF. The chain joins TRBV2 to TRBJ2-1; D call uncertain. The CDR3 runs to 12 residues. The germline V gene encodes CDR1 SNHLY and CDR2 FYNNEI. V lost 7 bases and J 8 bases, leaving 12 bases between the germline ends.

The V and J genes are TRBV15 and TRBJ2-5; D is uncertain. CDR1 is LNHNV and CDR2 is YYDKDF in the germline V gene (reference sequence). The V and J ends lost 1 base and 2 bases respectively, with 11 bases between them. This CDR3 contains 15 residues. CDR3 amino acids: CATSRVPQWQETQYF. CDR3 DNA sequence: TGTGCCACCAGCAGAGTCCCCCAGTGGCAAGAGACCCAGTACTTC. The variable domain in full, with the rest retrieved from reference TRBV15 and TRBJ2-5, is DAMVIQNPRYQVTQFGKPVTLSCSQTLNHNVMYWYQQKSSQAPKLLFHYYDKDFNNEADTPDNFQSRRPNTSFCFLDIRSPGLGDTAMYLCATSRVPQWQETQYFGPGTRLLVL.

This clonotype was counted many times. The chain links TRBV7-2 to TRBJ2-7, with unresolved D. V was cut by 3 bases and J by 3 bases, with 9 bases left in between. Looked up from germline, CDR1 is SGHTA and CDR2 is FQGNSA. CDR3 length: 13 residues. The CDR3 DNA reads as TGTGCCAGCAGCTTGACAACCCTCTACGAGCAGTACTTC. Translated, it gives CASSLTTLYEQYF.

The chain links TRBV3-1 to TRBJ2-3; possibly TRBD2 for D (6 bases). Germline CDR1 LGHDT, CDR2 YNNKEL (reference sequence). V shed 1 base and J shed 8 bases, with 7 bases lying between them. The CDR3 spans 12 residues. CDR3 DNA: TGTGCCAGCAGCCAAGTTAGCGGTACGCAGTATTTT. Translation: CASSQVSGTQYF.

This clonotype was counted between two and nine times. This chain joins TRBV20-1 and TRBJ2-7, with D possibly matching TRBD1 (6 bases). V lost 0 bases, J lost 10 bases, and 16 bases lay in between. Germline V CDR1 and CDR2: DFQATT, SNEGSKA (reference sequence). This CDR3 is built from 13 residues. The CDR3: CSARDAAPGAQYF. In DNA form, the CDR3 reads TGCAGTGCTAGAGATGCTGCCCCAGGGGCCCAGTACTTC.

This clonotype was counted a few times. This chain links TRBV25-1 with TRBJ2-7, with D possibly matching TRBD1 (6 bases). Germline V gives CDR1 MGHDK, CDR2 SYGVNS. The V and J ends lost 6 bases and 0 bases respectively, with 12 bases between them. The CDR3 is made up of 14 amino acids. DNA for the CDR3: TGTGCCAGCAGATCCAGGGACAACTCCTACGAGCAGTACTTC. It specifies CASRSRDNSYEQYF.

The chain uses TRBV28 and TRBJ1-2; D may be TRBD1 (6 bases). V lost 8 bases and J lost 4, with 17 bases in between. The CDR3 has 14 amino acids. Germline assignment: CDR1 MDHEN and CDR2 SYDVKM. CDR3: CASLLVGGAYGYTF. CDR3 nucleotide sequence: TGTGCCAGCTTGTTGGTCGGGGGCGCCTATGGCTACACCTTC.

This chain joins TRBV10-3 and TRBJ2-4; no reliable D call. TRBJ2-7 explains the end of the DNA better; the J call may be wrong. This CDR3 contains 12 residues. From germline, CDR1 is ENHRY and CDR2 SYGVKD. The CDR3 here is CAIAGLKDEQYF. CDR3 sequence (DNA): TGTGCCATCGCAGGTCTTAAAGACGAGCAGTACTTC.

This clonotype was picked up a small number of times. The J gene is TRBJ1-2, the V gene TRBV3-1; maybe TRBD1 (5 bases). The V and J ends lost 0 bases and 4 bases respectively, with 18 bases between them. This CDR3 has 17 amino acids. Germline lookup yields CDR1 LGHDT and CDR2 YNNKEL (reference sequence). CDR3 sequence (DNA): TGTGCCAGCAGCCAAGAGAACGAGGGGAGGGCTGGCTATGGCTACACCTTC. Translating it yields CASSQENEGRAGYGYTF.

This clonotype was observed a few times. This chain links TRBV20-1 with TRBJ2-2; TRBD1 agrees at 11 bases. The CDR3 covers 14 residues. CDR1 and CDR2 from the germline V gene are DFQATT and SNEGSKA (reference sequence). Losses at the gene ends were 5 bases for V and 5 bases for J; bases not matched to a gene: 4. In DNA, the CDR3 is TGCAGTGCTTTCCGGGACAGGGGGACCGGGGAGCTGTTTTTT. Protein sequence: CSAFRDRGTGELFF.